Presented here are 2 T cell receptor beta chains from one specimen sequenced in a study of cytomegalovirus exposure and HLA in healthy donors. Primers for the PCR totalled 60 Vbeta and 13 Jbeta. The repertoire was sequenced with immunoSEQ multiplex PCR; TCRdb's copy has only in-frame clones and lacks some. The table shows 140,000 to 150,000 clones, with approximately 70% occurring only once. The sequenced material came from PBMCs. The origin of the receptors is a woman aged 60-70 years in good health and CMV-seropositive.

The V call is TRBV6-1, the J call TRBJ1-2; a weak D match, TRBD1 (6 bases). The CDR3 loop spans 12 amino acids. Per the germline V gene, CDR1 is MNHNS and CDR2 is SASEGT. With 7 bases removed from V and 3 bases from J, the gap between germline ends came to 9 bases. The CDR3 bases are TGTGCCAGCAAGCCAGGGGACTATGGCTACACCTTC. It specifies CASKPGDYGYTF.

This chain joins TRBV19 and TRBJ2-4; 8 bases line up with TRBD2. CDR3 length equals 15 residues. Germline-derived CDR1 and CDR2 are LNHDA and SQIVND (reference sequence). With V trimmed by 5 bases and J by 7 bases, 10 bases remained unmatched. CDR3 loop: CASSASGLAGNIQYF. In nucleotides, the CDR3 is TGTGCCAGTAGTGCCTCCGGGCTAGCGGGTAACATTCAGTACTTC.